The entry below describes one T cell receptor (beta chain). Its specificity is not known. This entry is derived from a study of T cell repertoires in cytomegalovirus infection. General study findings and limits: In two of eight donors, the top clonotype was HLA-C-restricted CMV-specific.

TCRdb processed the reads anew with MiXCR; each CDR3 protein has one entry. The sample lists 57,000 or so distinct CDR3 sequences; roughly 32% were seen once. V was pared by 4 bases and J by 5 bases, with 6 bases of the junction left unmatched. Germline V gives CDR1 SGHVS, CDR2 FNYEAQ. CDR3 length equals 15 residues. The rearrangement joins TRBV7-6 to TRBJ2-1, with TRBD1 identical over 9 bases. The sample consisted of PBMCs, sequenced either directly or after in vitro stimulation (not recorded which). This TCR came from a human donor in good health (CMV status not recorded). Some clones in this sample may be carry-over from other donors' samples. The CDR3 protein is CASSSGQGPNNEQFF. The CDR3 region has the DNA TGTGCCAGCAGCTCGGGACAGGGACCAAACAATGAGCAGTTCTTC.